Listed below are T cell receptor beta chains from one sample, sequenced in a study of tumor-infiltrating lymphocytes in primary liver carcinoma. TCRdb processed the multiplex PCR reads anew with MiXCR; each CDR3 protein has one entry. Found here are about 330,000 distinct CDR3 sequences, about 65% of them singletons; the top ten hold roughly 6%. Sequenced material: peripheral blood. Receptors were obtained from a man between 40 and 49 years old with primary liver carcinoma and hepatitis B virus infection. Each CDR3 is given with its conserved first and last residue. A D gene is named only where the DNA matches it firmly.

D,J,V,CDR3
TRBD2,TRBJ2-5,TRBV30,CASSQDAVLAEETQYF
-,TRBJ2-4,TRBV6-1,CGTGPTLKFIQYF
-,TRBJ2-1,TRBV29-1,CSVETGSYNEQFF
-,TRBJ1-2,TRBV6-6,CASSYSETGIRVGYSF
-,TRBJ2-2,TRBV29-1,CSVGTLNTGELFF
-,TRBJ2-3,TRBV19,CASSMEGVRDTQYF
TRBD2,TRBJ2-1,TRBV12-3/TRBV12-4,CASTPGPSGSLDEQFF
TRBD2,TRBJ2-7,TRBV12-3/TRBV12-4,CVIRTSGSYEQYF
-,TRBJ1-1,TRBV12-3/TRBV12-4,CTSRRDGTEALF
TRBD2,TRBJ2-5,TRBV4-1,CASSQGSAGGPSETQYF
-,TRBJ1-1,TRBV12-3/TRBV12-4,CASTQGGTEAFF
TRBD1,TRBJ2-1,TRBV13,CASSFGRGYNEQFF
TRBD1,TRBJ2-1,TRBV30,CSWNEQGWVGEQFF
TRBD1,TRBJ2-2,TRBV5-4,CASSIKIGQANTGELFF
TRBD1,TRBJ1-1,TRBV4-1,CASRQDRRNTEAFF
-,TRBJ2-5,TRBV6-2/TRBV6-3,CTSSNEETRYF
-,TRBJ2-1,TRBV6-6,CASSEPVTTDYNEQFF
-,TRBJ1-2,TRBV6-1,CASSEVYGYTF
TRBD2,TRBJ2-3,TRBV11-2,CTSRPLAGGTDTQYF
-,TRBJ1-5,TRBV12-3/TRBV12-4,CASSPPTQPQHF
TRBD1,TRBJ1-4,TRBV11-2,CASSLGWTDRGKLFF
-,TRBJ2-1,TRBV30,CAWSVWSSYNEQFF
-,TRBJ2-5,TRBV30,CAWTVSEETQYF
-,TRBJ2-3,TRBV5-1,CASSPVSGRVTDTRYF
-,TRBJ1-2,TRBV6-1,CASSALGAGNYGYTF
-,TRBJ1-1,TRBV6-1,CASSDPGRGTEAFF
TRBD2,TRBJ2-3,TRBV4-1,CASSPSGGSDTQYF
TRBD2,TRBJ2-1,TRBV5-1,CACSLASHGTSEYNEQSF
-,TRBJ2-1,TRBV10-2,CASSGGLAEQFF
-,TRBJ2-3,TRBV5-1,CACSPGEVTDTQYF
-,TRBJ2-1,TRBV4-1,CASSQEGVGKREQFF
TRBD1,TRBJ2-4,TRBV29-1,CSVDDRGANIQYF
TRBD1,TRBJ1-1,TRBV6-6,CASSYLDRGEEAFF
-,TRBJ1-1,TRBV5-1,CASSLKTNTEAFF
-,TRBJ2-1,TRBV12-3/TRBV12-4,CAGSSGVRSEQFF
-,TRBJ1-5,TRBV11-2,CATSLSGIGGNQSQHF
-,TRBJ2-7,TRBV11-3,CASSLVGGGGHYF
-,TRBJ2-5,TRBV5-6,CASKPEYQETQYF
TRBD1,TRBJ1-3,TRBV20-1,CSAEDRVGNTIYF
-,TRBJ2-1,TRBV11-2,CASSLLREQFF